The 8 T cell receptor beta chains in this list originate from one sample, sequenced in a study of CD8+CD57+ T cells in acquired aplastic anemia. The use of genomic DNA as template underpinned the TCR beta VDJ and CDR3 profiling. MiXCR was run by TCRdb on the reads, yielding one entry per CDR3 protein. This table has just over 200,000 distinct CDR3 sequences, about 62% appearing once. Whoever was chosen for sequencing had shown CD8+CD57+ cell expansion by flow cytometry. Sequenced input: sorted CD4+, CD8+, or CD8+CD57+ T cells (not recorded which) from PBMCs. Receptor source: a human donor with aplastic anemia.

The genes are TRBV10-1 and TRBJ2-1; maybe TRBD2 (5 bases). Germline V gene sequence: CDR1 WNHNN, CDR2 SYGVQD (reference sequence). CDR3 length: 14 amino acids. V lost 4 bases and J lost 8, with 15 bases in between. CDR3: CASSGKLGPYEQFF. The CDR3 DNA follows: TGCGCCAGCAGTGGAAAACTAGGTCCCTATGAGCAGTTCTTC.

This clonotype was seen a few times. The chain recombines TRBV20-1 with TRBJ2-7, with D unresolved. Trimming shortened V by 3 bases and J by 0 bases, and 12 bases separated the two germline ends. This CDR3 has 14 residues. Germline CDR1 reads DFQATT; CDR2 reads SNEGSKA (reference sequence). The CDR3 DNA reads as TGCAGTGCTAGTGACTTCCACAGCTCCTACGAGCAGTACTTC. Residues: CSASDFHSSYEQYF.

The chain is built from TRBV29-1 and TRBJ2-7; perhaps D is TRBD1 or TRBD2 (6 bases each). The V gene lost 4 bases and the J gene lost 2 bases, with 15 bases spanning the gap. The CDR3 runs 14 residues. The germline gives CDR1 SQVTM, CDR2 ANQGSEA. CDR3 residues: CSVGGAGAPYEQYF. CDR3 DNA: TGCAGCGTTGGGGGGGCAGGAGCTCCCTACGAGCAGTACTTC.

The chain recombines TRBV2 with TRBJ2-7; 12 bases align to TRBD2. Germline V CDR1 and CDR2: SNHLY, FYNNEI. Trimming removed 11 bases from V and 6 bases from J; junction bases left unmatched: 11. The CDR3 contains 14 residues. CDR3 nucleotide sequence: TGTGCCGGAAAGACACTAGCGGGAGGTGGCGAGCAGTACTTC. Its protein is CAGKTLAGGGEQYF.

The gene calls are TRBV5-1 and TRBJ2-1, with 7 bases lining up with TRBD1. The CDR3 has 11 amino acids. Germline values: CDR1 SGHRS, CDR2 YFSETQ. V lost 0 bases, J lost 15 bases, and 3 bases stayed unmatched. The CDR3 region has the DNA TGCGCCAGCAGCTTGGGGGGACAGAGGTTCTTC. Encoded protein: CASSLGGQRFF.

The V gene is TRBV10-3, the J gene TRBJ2-7; 13 nucleotides match TRBD2. Trimming at V came to 4 bases and at J to 3 bases, leaving 0 bases not matched to a gene. Germline CDR1 and CDR2: ENHRY and SYGVKD. CDR3 length: 14 residues. CDR3 sequence: CAISGTSGSYEQYF. In DNA, the CDR3 is TGTGCCATCAGTGGGACTAGCGGGAGCTACGAGCAGTACTTC.

V and J are TRBV12-3 or TRBV12-4 and TRBJ2-7; perhaps D is TRBD1 or TRBD2 (5 bases each). The CDR3 extends over 14 amino acids. V gave up 8 bases and J gave up 3 bases, with 17 bases separating them. The CDR3 DNA reads TGTGCCAGCTTGTCAGGGACCGGTAACTACGAGCAGTACTTC. Translated, it gives CASLSGTGNYEQYF.

V gene TRBV7-3 combines with J gene TRBJ2-3, with D possibly TRBD1 on 6 matching bases. From germline, CDR1 is SGHTA and CDR2 FQGTGA. The CDR3 consists of 14 residues. Trimming cost V 9 bases and J 2 bases, with 15 bases left between them. CDR3 nucleotides: TGTGCCAGTACCTTGGACAGAAACACAGATACGCAGTATTTT. Residues: CASTLDRNTDTQYF.